This TCR beta chain was documented in a study of CD8 T cells in Susac syndrome. From blood CD8+ and CD4+ T cells, the TCR beta chain was sequenced. The patients who served as multiple sclerosis controls were treatment-naive and had stable or active relapsing-remitting disease that fulfilled the revised McDonald criteria. As regards this clonotype: Antigen specificity is unknown.

Roughly 0.45 to 1 ug RNA was reverse transcribed with random hexamers. Amplification of TCR beta CDR3 by immunoSEQ multiplex PCR spanned 54 Vbeta and 13 Jbeta. TCRdb used MiXCR to reprocess the immunoSEQ multiplex PCR reads, holding one entry per CDR3 protein. The repertoire holds around 190,000 distinct CDR3 sequences, with approximately 95% as singletons. Trimming took 5 bases from V and 2 from J; bases not matched to a gene: 5. Germline V lookup: CDR1 SEHNR, CDR2 FQNEAQ (reference sequence). The CDR3 extends over 14 amino acids. Findings and caveats of the study: The study recognized that the number of individuals in its TCR sequencing and HLA analysis was relatively small.

The source material was CD8+ T cells from PBMCs. The sequence derives from a human donor with multiple sclerosis. The genes are TRBV7-9 and TRBJ1-1; 7 bases map to TRBD1. In nucleotides, the CDR3 is TGTGCCAGCAGCAGCGGGACAGTAAACACTGAAGCTTTCTTT. This gives the protein CASSSGTVNTEAFF.